The source of this T cell receptor beta chain is a study of blood T cell repertoires in COVID-19. Data came from immunoSEQ multiplex PCR; TCRdb stores just in-frame clones and leaves some out. The table records 100,000 to 150,000 clones, about 81% of them present only once. The sequenced material came from peripheral blood. The TCR sequence derives from a woman in her forties or fifties with acute or convalescent COVID-19.

CDR3 DNA sequence: TGTGCCAGCAGCTATGAGCCGGGGGGGGCGCCTGGAAACACCATATATTTT. Its translation is CASSYEPGGAPGNTIYF. The chain joins TRBV7-2 to TRBJ1-3; TRBD1 might be the D (6 bases). From germline, CDR1 is SGHTA and CDR2 FQGNSA. This CDR3 contains 17 residues. Trimming took 4 bases from V and 2 from J, leaving 18 bases between them.